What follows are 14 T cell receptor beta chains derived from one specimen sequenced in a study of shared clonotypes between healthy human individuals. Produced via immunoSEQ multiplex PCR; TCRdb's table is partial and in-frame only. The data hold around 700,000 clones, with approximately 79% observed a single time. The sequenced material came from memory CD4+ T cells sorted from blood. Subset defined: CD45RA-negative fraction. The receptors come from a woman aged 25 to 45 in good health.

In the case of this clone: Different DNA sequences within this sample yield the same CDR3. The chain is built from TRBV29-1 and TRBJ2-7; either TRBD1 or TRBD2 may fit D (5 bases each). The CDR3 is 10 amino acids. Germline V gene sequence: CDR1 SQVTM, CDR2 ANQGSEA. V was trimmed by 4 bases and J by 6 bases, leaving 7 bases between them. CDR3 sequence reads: CSVGGSEQYF. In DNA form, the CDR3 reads TGCAGCGTTGGGGGGAGCGAGCAGTACTTC.

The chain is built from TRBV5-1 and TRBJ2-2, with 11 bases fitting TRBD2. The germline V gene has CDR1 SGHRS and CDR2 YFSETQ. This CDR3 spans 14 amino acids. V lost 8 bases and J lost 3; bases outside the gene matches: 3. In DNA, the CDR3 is TGCGCCAGTGGGACTAGCGGATACACCGGGGAGCTGTTTTTT. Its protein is CASGTSGYTGELFF.

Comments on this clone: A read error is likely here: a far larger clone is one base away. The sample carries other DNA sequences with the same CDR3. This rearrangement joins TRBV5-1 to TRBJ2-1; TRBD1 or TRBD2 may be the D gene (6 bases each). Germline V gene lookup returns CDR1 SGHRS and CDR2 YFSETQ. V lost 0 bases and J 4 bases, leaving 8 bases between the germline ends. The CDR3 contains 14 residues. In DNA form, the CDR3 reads TGCGCCAGCAGCTTGGAGGGGGGTTACAATGAGCAGTTCTTC. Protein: CASSLEGGYNEQFF.

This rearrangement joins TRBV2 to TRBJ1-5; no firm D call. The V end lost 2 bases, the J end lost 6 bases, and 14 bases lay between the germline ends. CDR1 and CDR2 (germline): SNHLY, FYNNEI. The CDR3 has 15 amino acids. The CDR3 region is CASSELEAGSQPQHF. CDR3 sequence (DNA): TGTGCCAGCAGTGAACTGGAAGCGGGCAGTCAGCCCCAGCATTTT. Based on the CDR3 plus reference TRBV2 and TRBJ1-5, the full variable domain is EPEVTQTPSHQVTQMGQEVILRCVPISNHLYFYWYRQILGQKVEFLVSFYNNEISEKSEIFDDQFSVERPDGSNFTLKIRSTKLEDSAMYFCASSELEAGSQPQHFGDGTRLSIL.

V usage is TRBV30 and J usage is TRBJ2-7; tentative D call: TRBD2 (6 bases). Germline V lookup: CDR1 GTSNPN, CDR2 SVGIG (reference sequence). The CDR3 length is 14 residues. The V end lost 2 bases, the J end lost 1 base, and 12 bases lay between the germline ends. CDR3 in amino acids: CAWSRGDWSYEQYF. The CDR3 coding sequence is TGTGCCTGGAGTAGAGGGGACTGGTCCTACGAGCAGTACTTC.

The CDR3 region is CASRGRQTNTGELFF. The CDR3 nucleotides read TGTGCCTCCCGGGGCAGACAAACGAACACCGGGGAGCTGTTTTTT. The chain recombines TRBV19 with TRBJ2-2, with D perhaps given as TRBD1 or TRBD2 (5 bases each). This CDR3 comprises 15 residues. V lost 11 bases to trimming and J lost 0 bases, with 16 bases between them. Germline CDR1 LNHDA, CDR2 SQIVND (reference sequence).

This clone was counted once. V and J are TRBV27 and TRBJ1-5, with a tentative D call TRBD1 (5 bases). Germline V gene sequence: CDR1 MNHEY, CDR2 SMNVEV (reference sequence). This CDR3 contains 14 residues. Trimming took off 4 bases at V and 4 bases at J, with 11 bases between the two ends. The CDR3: CASSSKTANQPQHF. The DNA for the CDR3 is TGTGCCAGCAGTTCAAAGACAGCTAATCAGCCCCAGCATTTT.

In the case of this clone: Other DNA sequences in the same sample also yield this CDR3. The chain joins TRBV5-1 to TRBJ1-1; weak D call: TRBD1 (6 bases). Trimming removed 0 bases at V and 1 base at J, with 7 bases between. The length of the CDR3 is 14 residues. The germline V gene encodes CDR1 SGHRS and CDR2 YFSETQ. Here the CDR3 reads CASSLEGQNTEAFF. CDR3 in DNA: TGCGCCAGCAGCTTGGAGGGACAGAACACTGAAGCTTTCTTT. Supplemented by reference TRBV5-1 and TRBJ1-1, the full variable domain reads KAGVTQTPRYLIKTRGQQVTLSCSPISGHRSVSWYQQTPGQGLQFLFEYFSETQRNKGNFPGRFSGRQFSNSRSEMNVSTLELGDSALYLCASSLEGQNTEAFFGQGTRLTVV.

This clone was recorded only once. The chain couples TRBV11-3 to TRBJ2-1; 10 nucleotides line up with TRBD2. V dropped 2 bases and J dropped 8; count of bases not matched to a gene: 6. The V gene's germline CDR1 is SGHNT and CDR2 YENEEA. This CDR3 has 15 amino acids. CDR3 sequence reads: CASSLSSSGRYEQFF. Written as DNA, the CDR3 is TGTGCCAGCAGCTTAAGCTCTAGCGGGAGATATGAGCAGTTCTTC.

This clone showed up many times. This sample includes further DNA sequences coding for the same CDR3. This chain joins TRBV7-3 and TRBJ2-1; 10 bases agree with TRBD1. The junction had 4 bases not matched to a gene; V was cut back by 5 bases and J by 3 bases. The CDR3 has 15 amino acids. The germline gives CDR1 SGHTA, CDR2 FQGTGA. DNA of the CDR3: TGTGCCAGCAGCCAGGACAGGGGGGACTACAATGAGCAGTTCTTC. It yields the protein CASSQDRGDYNEQFF.

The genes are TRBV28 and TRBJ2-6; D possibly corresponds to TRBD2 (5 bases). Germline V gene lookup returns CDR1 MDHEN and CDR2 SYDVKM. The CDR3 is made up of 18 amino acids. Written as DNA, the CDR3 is TGTGCTACTGAGGCAAGCGAGGGCCTACTAACTGGGGCCAACGTCCTGACTTTC. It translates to CATEASEGLLTGANVLTF.

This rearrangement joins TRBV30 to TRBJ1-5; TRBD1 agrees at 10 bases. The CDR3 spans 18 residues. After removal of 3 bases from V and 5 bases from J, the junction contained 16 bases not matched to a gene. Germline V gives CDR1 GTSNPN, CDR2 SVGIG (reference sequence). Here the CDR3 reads CAWSRTGTATGGDQPQHF. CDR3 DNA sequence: TGTGCCTGGAGCAGAACAGGGACGGCGACAGGGGGCGATCAGCCCCAGCATTTT.

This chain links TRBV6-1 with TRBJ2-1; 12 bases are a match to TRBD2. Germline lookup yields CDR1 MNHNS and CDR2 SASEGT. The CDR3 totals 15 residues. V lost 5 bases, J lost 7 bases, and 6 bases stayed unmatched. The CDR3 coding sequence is TGTGCCAGCAGTTCTAGCGGGAGGGCCGGGAATGAGCAGTTCTTC. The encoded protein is CASSSSGRAGNEQFF.

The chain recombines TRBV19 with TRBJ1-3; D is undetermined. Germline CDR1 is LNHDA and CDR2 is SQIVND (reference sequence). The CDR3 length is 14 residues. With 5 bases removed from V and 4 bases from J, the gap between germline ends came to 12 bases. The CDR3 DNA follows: TGTGCCAGTAGTTATTTGGGTTACGGAAACACCATATATTTT. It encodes CASSYLGYGNTIYF.